This section outlines one T cell receptor beta chain sequence together with its context. Its antigen is unknown. Per-base quality was not reported, and no clone a single base away is much larger than it. Enrolling through a virtual design, the prospective study's participants ranged in age from roughly 18 to 100 years and lived across some 23 United States geographic areas. Cohort assignment in the prospective study relied on participant-reported clinical history from a screening survey and a study questionnaire. ImmuneRACE Cohort 3 recovered participants were defined by two consecutive negative NP/OP PCR tests, healthcare professional clearance, or symptom resolution. In the prospective study, whole blood, serum and a nasopharyngeal or oropharyngeal swab were collected from each participant by mobile phlebotomists. Additional blood draws and questionnaires over an approximately two-month period could optionally be provided by prospective study participants. Before DNA extraction, prospective study blood samples were shipped either frozen or at room temperature.

This entry is derived from a study of blood T cell repertoires in COVID-19 (TCRdb year 2020). Some background on the complete study: Samples covering the acute and convalescent phases of COVID-19 were provided by collaborators in the United States, Italy and Spain. The prospective study material was composed of cDNA or gDNA derived from T cells, B-cell-depleted T cells, or PBMCs. Samples came from the ongoing ImmuneRACE study (first 160 participants) plus 1,254 subjects from 6 global collaborators. Subjects who had been exposed to COVID-19, were actively infected with it, or had recovered from it provided the deeply sampled blood TCRbeta repertoires that made up the dataset. A freely available public database, intended as a resource for researchers studying the immune response to SARS-CoV-2, is where the repertoires were released. The sample metadata nearly always contained a de-identified subject ID, COVID-19 status, age in years and sex. Where HLA class I and class II types were available, the types were taken from metadata supplied by the sample provider, not from assay-based typing. Study-level results and caveats: The amount of clinical and demographic metadata varied by source and participant and was provided uncurated.

The CDR3 holds 14 amino acids from the cysteine to the phenylalanine. Of the read, only the CDR3 DNA is kept; its 42 bases are in frame from base 1. Trimming at the junction amounts to 4 bases on V and 3 bases on J, and the germline ends lie 9 bases apart. The germline V gene (reference sequence) provides CDR1 MNHEY and CDR2 SMNVEV. TCRbeta CDR3 regions were amplified from genomic DNA by means of the immunoSEQ Assay, a bias-controlled multiplex PCR. The original pipeline was this. Nucleated cell counts per sample were estimated from amplification of reference gene primers within the assay. To quantify the absolute abundance of each unique TCRbeta CDR3 rearrangement, sequence reads were collapsed and filtered. For each sample, productive Simpson clonality was calculated as the square root of Simpson's diversity index over productive rearrangements. TCRdb's version of the immuneACCESS table is confined to in-frame rearrangements and falls short of the full clone set. An unresolved V gene accounts for under half of the shortfall where checked; the remainder is of unknown origin. The V and J calls and the clone size are those of that table, but D and trimming were determined from the DNA. Counted in this sample were 150,000 to 200,000 clones; over 75% of them appeared once. Clones ranked in the top ten supply roughly 0.77% of the sample.

The sequence links TRBV27 to TRBJ2-2; TRBD2 is a weak D gene call, 6 bases matching. The receptor's source is a woman under 30 who had recovered from COVID-19. Sequencing was done on a sample of PBMCs or T cells enriched from blood (not recorded which). The CDR3 region has the sequence CASSWGLYTGELFF. The nucleotide sequence is given as TGTGCCAGCAGTTGGGGACTTTACACCGGGGAGCTGTTTTTT.